The sequence of this TCR beta chain was determined in a study of blood T cell repertoires in COVID-19. Turning to the study itself: COVID-19 samples from acute and convalescent phases originated in the United States, Italy and Spain. PBMCs, B-cell-depleted T cells, or T cells were the source of the cDNA or gDNA that made up the material.

Per the original methods: Amplifying reference gene primers gave estimates of nucleated cell counts. Only in-frame clones appear in the TCRdb table, and some are missing; sequencing was by immunoSEQ multiplex PCR. That table furnishes V, J and clone size, whereas the DNA furnished D and trimming. The sample lists a few hundred thousand clones, 85% seen once, with 3.6% in the top ten. The V and J ends lost 5 bases and 0 bases respectively, with 11 bases between them. There are 15 residues in the CDR3. Per the germline V gene, CDR1 is LNHNV and CDR2 is YYDKDF (reference sequence). J is TRBJ2-1 and V is TRBV15; D not resolved. The receptor comes from a woman aged 18-29 years with acute or convalescent COVID-19. The sequencing sample was made of peripheral blood. The CDR3, as DNA: TGTGCCACCAGCTATGACCGGAGCTCCTACAATGAGCAGTTCTTC. Translating gives CATSYDRSSYNEQFF. Full variable domain (outside the CDR3, taken from reference TRBV15 and TRBJ2-1): DAMVIQNPRYQVTQFGKPVTLSCSQTLNHNVMYWYQQKSSQAPKLLFHYYDKDFNNEADTPDNFQSRRPNTSFCFLDIRSPGLGDTAMYLCATSYDRSSYNEQFFGPGTRLTVL.